This T cell receptor beta chain comes out of a study of CD8 T cells in ankylosing spondylitis. TCRdb re-called the 5' RACE reads with MiXCR, one entry per CDR3 protein. The sample holds under 450,000 distinct CDR3 sequences, 20% to 25% seen once. There are 16 residues in the CDR3. V gave up 0 bases and J gave up 0 bases, with 8 bases separating them. Germline-derived CDR1 and CDR2 are LNHNV and YYDKDF (reference sequence). This chain links TRBV15 with TRBJ2-2; D gene ambiguous. Material for sequencing was blood, either unsorted or a sorted T cell fraction (not recorded which). The clonotype was recovered from a male donor with ankylosing spondylitis or in good health (not recorded which). The CDR3 here is CATSRDRSSNTGELFF. DNA for the CDR3: TGTGCCACCAGCAGAGACAGAAGCTCGAACACCGGGGAGCTGTTTTTT.